This TCR beta chain was recorded in a study of blood T cell repertoires in COVID-19. The overall study: Sites across the United States, Italy and Spain contributed samples from acute and convalescent COVID-19. Sample material is recorded as cDNA or gDNA derived from T cells, B-cell-depleted T cells, or PBMCs.

The authors' processing: Reference gene primer amplification in the assay estimated nucleated cell counts. Using immunoSEQ multiplex PCR, the repertoire was profiled, and TCRdb retains in-frame clones only, with some absent. V and J calls and clone size come straight from that table; D and trimming were deduced from the DNA. This table holds more than 150,000 clones, around 77% found once. Trimming took 4 bases from V and 1 from J; bases not matched to a gene: 9. The CDR3 is 16 amino acids. Germline loops: CDR1 MNHEY, CDR2 SMNVEV (reference sequence). V is TRBV27 and J is TRBJ1-1, with 7 bases fitting TRBD1. The material sequenced was peripheral blood. This receptor was taken from a man aged 55 to 70 with active or convalescent COVID-19. The CDR3 nucleotides are TGTGCCAGCAGTTCTATAAGGGGGCGGGGGAACACTGAAGCTTTCTTT. Protein: CASSSIRGRGNTEAFF.